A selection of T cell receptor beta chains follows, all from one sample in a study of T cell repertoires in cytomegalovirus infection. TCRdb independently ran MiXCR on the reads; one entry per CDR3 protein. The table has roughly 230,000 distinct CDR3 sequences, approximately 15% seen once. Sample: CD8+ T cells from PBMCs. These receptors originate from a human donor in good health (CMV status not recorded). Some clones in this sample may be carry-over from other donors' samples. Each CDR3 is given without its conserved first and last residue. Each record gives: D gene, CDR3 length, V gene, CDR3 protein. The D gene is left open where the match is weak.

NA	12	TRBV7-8	ASSLTPPALQAF
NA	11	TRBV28	ASSFLTGSEAF
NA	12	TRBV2	ASIRTEYDYGYT
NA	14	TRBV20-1	SARAYRDPEAYEQY
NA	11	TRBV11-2	ASSFDHSYEQY
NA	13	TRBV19	ASSPTLSPNQPQH
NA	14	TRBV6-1	ASSYGLGAVGTEAF
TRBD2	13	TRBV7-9	ASSLDWRGADEQF
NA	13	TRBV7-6	ASSLAAAQPRTQY
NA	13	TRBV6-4	ASSDTGTGNTEAF
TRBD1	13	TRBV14	ASSPNPGQVTEQY
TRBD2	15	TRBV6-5	ASSYSIIAGGTDTQY
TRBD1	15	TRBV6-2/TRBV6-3	ASTNPGTGGAGQPQH
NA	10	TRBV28	ASSLPSGELF
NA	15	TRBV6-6	ASSYSTGIAGNQPQH
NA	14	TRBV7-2	ASSLNPGPGANVLT
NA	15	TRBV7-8	ASSVPYTRENTGELF
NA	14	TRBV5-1	ASSLGLHSLNTEAF
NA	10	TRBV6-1	ASSEWGSEQY
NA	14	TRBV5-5	ASSLFQRVIQETQY
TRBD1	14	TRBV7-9	ASSLVVGQGVDEQF
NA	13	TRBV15	ATSSERQVNTEAF
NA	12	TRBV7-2	AVRWGGGNTEAF
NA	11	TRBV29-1	SAQPGGNTEAF
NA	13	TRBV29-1	SVEDSSARILSYT
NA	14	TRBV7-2	ASSFRAVWSRETQY
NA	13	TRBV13	ASSLVRGGAYEQY
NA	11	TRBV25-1	ASSEFFGTEAF
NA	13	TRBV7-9	ASSLVGRHRETQY
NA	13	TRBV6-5	ASSYSTANTGELF
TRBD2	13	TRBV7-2	ASSLVRGGLETQY
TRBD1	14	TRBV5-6	ASSNGGQGFNQPQH
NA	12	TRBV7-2	ASSLAANSYEQY
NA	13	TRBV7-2	ASSLGQGILETQY
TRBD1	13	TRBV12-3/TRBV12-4	ASIGTGTSNYEQY
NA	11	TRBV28	ASSLEGIQPQH
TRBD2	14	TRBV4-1	ASSQIGAGAYNEQF
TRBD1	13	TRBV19	ASSIVPGTGGEQY